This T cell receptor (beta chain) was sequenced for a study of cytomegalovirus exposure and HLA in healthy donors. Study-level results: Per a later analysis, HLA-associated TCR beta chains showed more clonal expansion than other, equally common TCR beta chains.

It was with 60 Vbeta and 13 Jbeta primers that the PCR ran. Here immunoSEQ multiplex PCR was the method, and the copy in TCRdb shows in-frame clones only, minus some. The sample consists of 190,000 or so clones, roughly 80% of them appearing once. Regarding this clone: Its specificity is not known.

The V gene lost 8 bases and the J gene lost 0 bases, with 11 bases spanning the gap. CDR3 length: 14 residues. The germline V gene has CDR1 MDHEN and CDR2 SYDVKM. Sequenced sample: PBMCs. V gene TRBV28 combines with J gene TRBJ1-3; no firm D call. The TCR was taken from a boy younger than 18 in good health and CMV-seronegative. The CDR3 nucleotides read TGTGCCAGCGCCACGGGTGGCTCTGGAAACACCATATATTTT. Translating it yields CASATGGSGNTIYF.